This passage covers 20 T cell receptor beta chains from one sample sequenced in a study of cytomegalovirus exposure and HLA in healthy donors. PCR involved 60 Vbeta and 13 Jbeta primers. Generated by immunoSEQ multiplex PCR, the TCRdb table keeps only in-frame clones and is missing some. Counted here are 200,000 or so clones, 75% to 80% occurring once; the ten biggest clones make up approximately 5.4%. Sequenced sample: PBMCs. The source of these receptors is a woman in her 30s in good health and CMV-seropositive.

J is TRBJ1-1 and V is TRBV7-8; no clear D. With 5 bases removed from V and 5 bases from J, the gap between germline ends came to 15 bases. The CDR3 loop spans 14 amino acids. Per the germline V gene, CDR1 is SGHVS and CDR2 is FQNEAQ. CDR3 nucleotide sequence: TGTGCCAGCAGCCCCACCCGGGGAGGGACTGAAGCTTTCTTT. Translated: CASSPTRGGTEAFF.

This clone was picked up one time. The chain couples TRBV6-1 to TRBJ2-7, with D tentatively TRBD1 (5 bases). This CDR3 comprises 13 residues. The V gene's germline CDR1 is MNHNS and CDR2 SASEGT. With 3 bases removed from V and 4 bases from J, the gap between germline ends came to 10 bases. The CDR3 reads CASSEYAGYEQYF. The CDR3, as DNA: TGTGCCAGCAGTGAGTACGCAGGGTACGAGCAGTACTTC.

The CDR3 sequence is CSVRTGGRNTEAFF. CDR3 sequence (DNA): TGCAGCGTCCGGACAGGGGGTAGGAACACTGAAGCTTTCTTT. The J gene is TRBJ1-1, the V gene TRBV29-1; TRBD1 agrees at 10 bases. This CDR3 contains 14 residues. The V segment lost 6 bases and the J segment 1 base; nucleotides outside the gene matches: 5. Germline loops: CDR1 SQVTM, CDR2 ANQGSEA.

In this sample, this clone turned up a few times. This sequence joins TRBV2 and TRBJ2-1, with no clear D. This CDR3 has 13 residues. The V end was cut by 4 bases, the J end by 9 bases, with 13 bases between. Germline loops: CDR1 SNHLY, CDR2 FYNNEI. CDR3 in amino acids: CASSAEHLREQFF. For the CDR3, the DNA is TGTGCCAGCAGTGCTGAACACCTCCGTGAGCAGTTCTTC.

This clone was observed a handful of times. The CDR3 coding sequence is TGTGCCAGCAGTTACTTGGGGGCCAGCTACGAGCAGTACTTC. Translation gives CASSYLGASYEQYF. J is TRBJ2-7 and V is TRBV6-5, with D possibly matching TRBD1 (6 bases). In germline, CDR1 is MNHEY, CDR2 SVGAGI. V was pared by 1 base and J by 3 bases, with 10 bases between. The CDR3 loop spans 14 amino acids.

CDR3 DNA: TGCGCCAGCAGCCCCTTCGGCGGGAGGGCAGCGGAGCAGTACTTC. This encodes CASSPFGGRAAEQYF. The chain carries TRBV5-1 and TRBJ2-7; 9 bases are a match to TRBD2. Germline lookup yields CDR1 SGHRS and CDR2 YFSETQ. CDR3 length: 15 amino acids. The trim removed 4 bases at V and 7 bases at J, leaving 12 bases unmatched.

This chain links TRBV5-1 with TRBJ2-1; unclear D gene. The germline V gene has CDR1 SGHRS and CDR2 YFSETQ. Deletions cut 0 bases from V and 8 bases from J, with 12 bases between. This CDR3 comprises 14 residues. This chain's CDR3 is CASSLEPPRDEQFF. The CDR3 nucleotides read TGCGCCAGCAGCTTGGAGCCCCCGCGAGATGAGCAGTTCTTC.

This clone was recorded a few times. The chain has TRBV2 and TRBJ2-7; D is uncertain. Germline V gene sequence: CDR1 SNHLY, CDR2 FYNNEI. V gave up 2 bases and J gave up 2 bases, with 10 bases separating them. The CDR3 runs to 14 residues. This CDR3 is CASSESLVTYEQYF. CDR3 nucleotides: TGTGCCAGCAGTGAATCCCTAGTTACCTACGAGCAGTACTTC.

The chain recombines TRBV2 with TRBJ2-7; D remains ambiguous. The length of the CDR3 is 15 residues. Trimming removed 3 bases at V and 2 bases at J, with 14 bases between. Per the germline V gene, CDR1 is SNHLY and CDR2 is FYNNEI. The CDR3 DNA follows: TGTGCCAGCAGTGACCCCACATCCAGGACCTACGAGCAGTACTTC. It yields the protein CASSDPTSRTYEQYF.

The table lists this clone with a count of one. The chain combines TRBV2 with TRBJ1-2; tentatively, D is TRBD1 (5 bases). V was trimmed by 0 bases and J by 7 bases, leaving 9 bases between them. The CDR3 is 13 amino acids. The germline CDR1 and CDR2 sequences are SNHLY and FYNNEI. The CDR3 loop is CASSEARGSGYTF. For the CDR3, the DNA is TGTGCCAGCAGTGAAGCACGGGGGTCTGGCTACACCTTC.

This chain links TRBV4-3 with TRBJ2-7, with TRBD1 identical over 8 bases. Germline CDR1 is LGHNA and CDR2 is YSLEER. V was clipped by 3 bases and J by 2 bases; unmatched bases: 6. The CDR3 is 15 residues long. The CDR3 DNA reads as TGCGCCAGCAGCCAGACAGGGGTGGGAACCTACGAGCAGTACTTC. Amino acid sequence: CASSQTGVGTYEQYF.

The chain joins TRBV6-5 to TRBJ2-5, with no clear D. Germline values: CDR1 MNHEY, CDR2 SVGAGI. Trimming pared 0 bases from V and 1 base from J, leaving 6 bases between. This CDR3 is built from 14 residues. The DNA for the CDR3 is TGTGCCAGCAGTTACTCGAGAAGCCAAGAGACCCAGTACTTC. As protein: CASSYSRSQETQYF.

This chain links TRBV9 with TRBJ2-7; D might be TRBD2 (7 bases). Trimming cost V 3 bases and J 6 bases, with 10 bases left between them. Germline CDR1 reads SGDLS; CDR2 reads YYNGEE. CDR3 length equals 12 residues. CDR3 DNA: TGTGCCAGCAGCGGGGGGGGCTCCGAGCAGTACTTC. It yields the protein CASSGGGSEQYF.

The chain links TRBV5-1 to TRBJ1-1; the D gene is possibly TRBD1 (6 bases). Trimming took 1 base from V and 11 from J, leaving 18 bases between them. Germline-derived CDR1 and CDR2 are SGHRS and YFSETQ. CDR3 size: 14 residues. This CDR3 reads CASSLTQATGSAFF. In nucleotides, the CDR3 is TGCGCCAGCAGCTTGACCCAAGCCACAGGGTCGGCTTTCTTT.

This clone showed up just once. This chain links TRBV27 with TRBJ2-3; maybe TRBD2 (6 bases). Trimming removed 4 bases at V and 4 bases at J, with 12 bases between. Germline loops: CDR1 MNHEY, CDR2 SMNVEV (reference sequence). The CDR3 loop spans 14 amino acids. CDR3 protein: CASSSVGGPDTQYF. CDR3 coding DNA: TGTGCCAGCAGTTCGGTGGGGGGACCAGATACGCAGTATTTT.

This chain connects TRBV6-5 to TRBJ1-2; 9 nucleotides align to TRBD1. Per the germline V gene, CDR1 is MNHEY and CDR2 is SVGAGI. This CDR3 contains 15 residues. V lost 6 bases to trimming and J lost 5 bases; unmatched junction nucleotides: 10. The CDR3 DNA is TGTGCCAGCAGATACGGACAGGGGTCTGGATATGGCTACACCTTC. Amino acid sequence: CASRYGQGSGYGYTF.

This clone turned up a few times. V gene TRBV9 combines with J gene TRBJ2-7, with 8 bases lining up with TRBD1. The V segment lost 4 bases and the J segment 0 bases; nucleotides outside the gene matches: 6. The CDR3 consists of 15 residues. Germline-derived CDR1 and CDR2 are SGDLS and YYNGEE. The CDR3 bases are TGTGCCAGCAGCCAGAGACAGGGGCCCTCCTACGAGCAGTACTTC. The encoded protein is CASSQRQGPSYEQYF.

The chain joins TRBV4-3 to TRBJ2-1; D is possibly TRBD2 (6 bases). In germline, CDR1 is LGHNA, CDR2 YSLEER. The CDR3 spans 18 residues. V was pared by 6 bases and J by 0 bases, with 21 bases between. The CDR3 DNA reads as TGCGCCAGCAGTCCAAGAAGCGGGCTATCAAGCTCCTACAATGAGCAGTTCTTC. Protein product: CASSPRSGLSSSYNEQFF.

The chain recombines TRBV11-2 with TRBJ2-7; D possibly corresponds to TRBD1 (5 bases). Trimming took off 5 bases at V and 4 bases at J, with 15 bases between the two ends. The germline V gene has CDR1 SGHAT and CDR2 FQNNGV. CDR3 size: 14 residues. The CDR3 region has the DNA TGTGCCAGCAGCCCAACCCAGGGTCGGTACGAGCAGTACTTC. Protein sequence: CASSPTQGRYEQYF.

The chain is built from TRBV19 and TRBJ1-5; D gene ambiguous. Trimming removed 1 base at V and 7 bases at J, with 11 bases between. Germline values: CDR1 LNHDA, CDR2 SQIVND (reference sequence). The CDR3 has 14 residues. In nucleotides, the CDR3 is TGTGCCAGTAGTATAGTGATTAACCGGCAGCCCCAGCATTTT. Protein: CASSIVINRQPQHF.